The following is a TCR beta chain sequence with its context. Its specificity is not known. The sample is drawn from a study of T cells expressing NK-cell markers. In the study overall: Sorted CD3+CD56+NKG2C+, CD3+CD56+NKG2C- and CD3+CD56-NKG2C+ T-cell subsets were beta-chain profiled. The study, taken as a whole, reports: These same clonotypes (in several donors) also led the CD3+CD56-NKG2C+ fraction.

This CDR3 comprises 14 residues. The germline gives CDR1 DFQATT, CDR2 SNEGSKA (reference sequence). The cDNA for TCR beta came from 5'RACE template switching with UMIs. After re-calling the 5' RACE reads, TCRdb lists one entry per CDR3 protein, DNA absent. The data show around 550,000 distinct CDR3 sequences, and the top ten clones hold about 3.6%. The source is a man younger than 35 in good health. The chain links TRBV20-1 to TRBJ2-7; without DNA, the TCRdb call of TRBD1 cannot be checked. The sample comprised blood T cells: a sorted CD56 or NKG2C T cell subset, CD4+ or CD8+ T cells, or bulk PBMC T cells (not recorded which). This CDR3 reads CSARTLYQGTEQYF.